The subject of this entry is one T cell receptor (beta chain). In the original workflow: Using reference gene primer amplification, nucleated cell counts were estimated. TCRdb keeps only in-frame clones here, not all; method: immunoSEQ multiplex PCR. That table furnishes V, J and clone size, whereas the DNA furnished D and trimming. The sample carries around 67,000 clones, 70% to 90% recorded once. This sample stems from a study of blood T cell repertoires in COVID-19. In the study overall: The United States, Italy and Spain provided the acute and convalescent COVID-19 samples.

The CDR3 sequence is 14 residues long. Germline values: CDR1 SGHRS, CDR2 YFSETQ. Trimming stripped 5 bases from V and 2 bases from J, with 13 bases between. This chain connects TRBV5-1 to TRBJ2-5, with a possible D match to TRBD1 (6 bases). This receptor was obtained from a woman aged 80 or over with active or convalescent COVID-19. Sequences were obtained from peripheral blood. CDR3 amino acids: CASRPMDSQETQYF. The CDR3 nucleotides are TGCGCCAGCAGACCAATGGACAGTCAAGAGACCCAGTACTTC.